The 11 T cell receptor beta chains listed next were all sequenced from one sample in a study of CD8 T cells in ankylosing spondylitis. TCRdb called the 5' RACE reads again in MiXCR, with one record for every CDR3 protein. The sample carries about 210,000 distinct CDR3 sequences, 6% to 8% recorded once. For these receptors, no antigen is known. Study results and caveats: A TCR beta motif of under 10 highly homologous variants seemed to mark ankylosing spondylitis blood.

The sample was blood, either unsorted or a sorted T cell fraction (not recorded which). The origin of the receptors is a male donor with ankylosing spondylitis.

Ten or more counts support this clonotype. The J gene is TRBJ2-7, the V gene TRBV2; D unresolved. CDR1 SNHLY and CDR2 FYNNEI come from the germline V gene. Trimming took off 11 bases at V and 2 bases at J, with 16 bases between the two ends. The CDR3 has 13 amino acids. The CDR3 protein is CAVLKGSPYEQYF. CDR3 DNA sequence: TGTGCCGTACTGAAAGGCAGCCCCTACGAGCAGTACTTC.

This clonotype was seen at least ten times. The chain links TRBV27 to TRBJ2-2; D is perhaps TRBD2 (5 bases). From germline, CDR1 is MNHEY and CDR2 SMNVEV (reference sequence). V was clipped by 5 bases and J by 5 bases, with 12 bases between them. The CDR3 spans 14 residues. The CDR3 bases are TGTGCCAGCAGTCCTTCCCCGGGGACCGGGGAGCTGTTTTTT. It translates to CASSPSPGTGELFF.

The chain combines TRBV28 with TRBJ2-1; 7 positions agree with TRBD2. This CDR3 contains 14 residues. With V trimmed by 5 bases and J by 9 bases, 10 bases remained unmatched. Germline CDR1 reads MDHEN; CDR2 reads SYDVKM. This chain's CDR3 is CASSLPRRELEQFF. In DNA form, the CDR3 reads TGTGCCAGCAGTCTCCCGAGGCGGGAGCTTGAGCAGTTCTTC.

This clonotype came up many times. The V and J genes are TRBV28 and TRBJ2-2; TRBD1 matches 9 bases. This CDR3 is built from 18 residues. V was clipped by 11 bases and J by 3 bases; unmatched bases: 19. Germline lookup yields CDR1 MDHEN and CDR2 SYDVKM. CDR3: CAVHRLLPGQGDTGELFF. The CDR3 nucleotides are TGTGCCGTCCACCGATTACTCCCGGGACAGGGAGACACCGGGGAGCTGTTTTTT.

On this clonotype itself: With a much larger clone just one base away, this may be a read error. The rearrangement links TRBV20-1 to TRBJ2-5; 9 positions agree with TRBD2. The CDR3 sequence is 15 residues long. CDR1 and CDR2 (germline): DFQATT, SNEGSKA (reference sequence). The CDR3 DNA follows: TGCATTGCTAGAGATGTAGCGGGGGCGACGGAGACCCAGTACTTC. Its protein is CIARDVAGATETQYF.

This clonotype was counted at least ten times. This chain joins TRBV3-1 and TRBJ2-7; D gene ambiguous. Trimming stripped 1 base from V and 2 bases from J, with 18 bases between. The CDR3 spans 17 residues. Germline V gene data show CDR1 as LGHDT and CDR2 as YNNKEL (reference sequence). This chain's CDR3 is CASSQVGEDLITYEQYF. CDR3 coding DNA: TGTGCCAGCAGCCAAGTTGGTGAAGACCTAATCACCTACGAGCAGTACTTC.

V and J are TRBV7-2 and TRBJ2-3; 12 bases match TRBD1. J was trimmed by 7 bases and V by 3 bases; bases with no gene match: 5. The CDR3 has 15 amino acids. Germline V gene data show CDR1 as SGHTA and CDR2 as FQGNSA. In nucleotides, the CDR3 is TGTGCCAGCAGCTTGGGGACAGGGGGCTTAAATACGCAGTATTTT. Translating gives CASSLGTGGLNTQYF.

The sample holds a few counts of this clonotype. The rearrangement joins TRBV6-5 to TRBJ2-7; D could derive from TRBD1 or TRBD2 (6 bases each). The CDR3 runs to 14 residues. Germline-derived CDR1 and CDR2 are MNHEY and SVGAGI. Trimming shortened V by 1 base and J by 5 bases, and 12 bases separated the two germline ends. This CDR3 reads CASSYYFRGHEQYF. The CDR3 DNA reads as TGTGCCAGCAGTTACTACTTCCGGGGGCACGAGCAGTACTTC.

The rearrangement links TRBV5-5 to TRBJ1-1; the match to TRBD1 covers 8 bases. Trimming at V came to 3 bases and at J to 1 base, leaving 5 bases not matched to a gene. The CDR3 runs 15 residues. Germline values: CDR1 SGHKS, CDR2 YYEKEE (reference sequence). The CDR3 nucleotides are TGTGCCAGCAGCTCTTACACAGGGGGGAACACTGAAGCTTTCTTT. Its protein product is CASSSYTGGNTEAFF.

This clonotype was counted many times. For the CDR3, the DNA is TGTGCCAGCAGTTTGGTGGGCAAAGATACGCAGTATTTT. Protein product: CASSLVGKDTQYF. The J gene is TRBJ2-3, the V gene TRBV12-3 or TRBV12-4, with D hard to call. Trimming shortened V by 3 bases and J by 5 bases, and 9 bases separated the two germline ends. CDR3 length: 13 residues.

This clonotype was counted ten times or more. The chain couples TRBV6-5 to TRBJ1-2; possibly TRBD1 for D (6 bases). Germline V gene data show CDR1 as MNHEY and CDR2 as SVGAGI. Trimming removed 0 bases from V and 2 bases from J, with 13 bases in between. The CDR3 runs to 16 residues. CDR3 bases: TGTGCCAGCAGTTACTCACCGACAGGTGGAAACTATGGCTACACCTTC. Protein sequence: CASSYSPTGGNYGYTF.